This T cell receptor (beta chain) was documented in a study of cytomegalovirus exposure and HLA in healthy donors. Overall study findings and caveats: HLA allele associations emerged for 16,951 TCR beta sequences in a later analysis, at 0.05 false discovery rate. A later analysis showed HLA-associated TCR beta chains outstripping equally common others in clonal expansion.

CDR3 length equals 14 residues. The V end lost 4 bases, the J end lost 1 base, and 11 bases lay between the germline ends. In germline, CDR1 is SGHNT, CDR2 YYREEE (reference sequence). Of note for this clone: The antigen is unknown.

A multiplex PCR was run with 60 Vbeta primers and 13 Jbeta primers. The assay was immunoSEQ multiplex PCR, and TCRdb's table has in-frame clones only and misses some. This sample has approximately 70,000 clones; roughly 79% occur once, and the top ten carry around 6%. The rearrangement uses TRBV5-4 and TRBJ1-1; a possible D gene is TRBD1 (5 bases). The origin of this receptor is a man aged 50-60 years in good health and CMV-seronegative. Material: PBMCs. CDR3 nucleotides: TGTGCCAGCAGCCTTGTGGGGCGGAACACTGAAGCTTTCTTT. The encoded protein is CASSLVGRNTEAFF.